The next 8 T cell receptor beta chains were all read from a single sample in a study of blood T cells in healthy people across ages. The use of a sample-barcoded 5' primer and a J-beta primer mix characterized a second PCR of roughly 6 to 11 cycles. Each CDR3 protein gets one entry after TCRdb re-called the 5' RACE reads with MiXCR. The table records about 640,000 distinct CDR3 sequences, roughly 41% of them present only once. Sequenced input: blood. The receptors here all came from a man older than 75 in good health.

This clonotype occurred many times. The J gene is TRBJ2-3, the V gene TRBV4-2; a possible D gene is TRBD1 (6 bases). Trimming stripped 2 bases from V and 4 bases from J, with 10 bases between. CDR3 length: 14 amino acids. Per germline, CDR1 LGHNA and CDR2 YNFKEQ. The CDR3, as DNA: TGTGCCAGCAGCCAACTTAAGGGGGCAGATACGCAGTATTTT. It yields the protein CASSQLKGADTQYF.

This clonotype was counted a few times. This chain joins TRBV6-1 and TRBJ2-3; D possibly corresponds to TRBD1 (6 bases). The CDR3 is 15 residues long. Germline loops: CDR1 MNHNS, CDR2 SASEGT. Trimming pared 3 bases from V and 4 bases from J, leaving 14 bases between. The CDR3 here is CASSEGARVPDTQYF. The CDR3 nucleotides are TGTGCCAGCAGTGAGGGGGCGCGGGTCCCAGATACGCAGTATTTT.

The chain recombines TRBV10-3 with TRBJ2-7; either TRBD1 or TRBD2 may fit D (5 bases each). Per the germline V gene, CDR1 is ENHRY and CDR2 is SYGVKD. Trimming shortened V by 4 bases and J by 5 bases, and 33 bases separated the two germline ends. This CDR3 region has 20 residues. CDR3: CAISGTDRGLGDFAIDEQYF. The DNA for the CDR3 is TGTGCCATCAGTGGGACGGACCGGGGCTTGGGGGATTTCGCGATTGACGAGCAGTACTTC.

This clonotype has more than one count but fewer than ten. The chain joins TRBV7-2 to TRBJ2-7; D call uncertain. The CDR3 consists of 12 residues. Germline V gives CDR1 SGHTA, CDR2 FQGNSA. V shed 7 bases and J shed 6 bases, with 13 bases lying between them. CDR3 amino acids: CASNIPPLEQYF. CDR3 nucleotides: TGTGCCAGCAACATCCCCCCCCTCGAGCAGTACTTC.

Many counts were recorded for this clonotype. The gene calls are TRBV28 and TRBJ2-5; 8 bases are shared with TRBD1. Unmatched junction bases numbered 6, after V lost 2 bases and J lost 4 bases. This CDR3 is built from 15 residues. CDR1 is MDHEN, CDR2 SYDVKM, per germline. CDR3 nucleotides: TGTGCCAGCAGTTTAATTACAACAGGGGGAGAGACCCAGTACTTC. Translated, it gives CASSLITTGGETQYF.

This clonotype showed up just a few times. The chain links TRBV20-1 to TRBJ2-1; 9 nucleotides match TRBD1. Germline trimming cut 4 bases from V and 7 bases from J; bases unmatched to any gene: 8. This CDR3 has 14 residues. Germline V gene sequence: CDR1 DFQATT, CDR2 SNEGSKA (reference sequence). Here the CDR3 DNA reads TGCAGTGCTATCCCGGGACAGGGATGGAATGAGCAGTTCTTC. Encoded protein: CSAIPGQGWNEQFF.

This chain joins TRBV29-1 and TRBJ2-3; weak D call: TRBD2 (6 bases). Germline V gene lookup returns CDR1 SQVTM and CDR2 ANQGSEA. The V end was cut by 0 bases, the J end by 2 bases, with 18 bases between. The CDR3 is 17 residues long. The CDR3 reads CSVEEESGRDHTDTQYF. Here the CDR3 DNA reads TGCAGCGTTGAAGAGGAGAGTGGGCGGGACCACACAGATACGCAGTATTTT.

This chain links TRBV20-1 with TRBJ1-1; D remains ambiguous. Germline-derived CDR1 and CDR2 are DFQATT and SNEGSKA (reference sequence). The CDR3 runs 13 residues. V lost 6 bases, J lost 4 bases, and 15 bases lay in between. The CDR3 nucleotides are TGCAGTGCCCCCGGAGAGGTGAGCACTGAAGCTTTCTTT. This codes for CSAPGEVSTEAFF.